This TCR beta chain was identified in a study of cytomegalovirus exposure and HLA in healthy donors. Some clones are missing from TCRdb's copy, which holds only in-frame ones; the method was immunoSEQ multiplex PCR. Among approximately 210,000 clones listed, roughly 88% were seen once. This clone has a single count. V lost 3 bases to trimming and J lost 0 bases; unmatched junction nucleotides: 1. This CDR3 comprises 14 residues. Germline V gives CDR1 SGDLS, CDR2 YYNGEE. Specimen: PBMCs. The chain uses TRBV9 and TRBJ1-1, with TRBD1 matching 8 bases. This clonotype originated in a woman aged 18-29 years in good health and CMV-seronegative. The CDR3 region is CASSAGGMNTEAFF. CDR3 in DNA: TGTGCCAGCAGCGCAGGGGGCATGAACACTGAAGCTTTCTTT.